The rows below give T cell receptor beta chains drawn from one sample of a study of T cells after yellow fever vaccination. MiXCR was run by TCRdb on the 5' RACE reads, yielding one entry per CDR3 protein. The sample lists hundreds of thousands of distinct CDR3 sequences; about 12% were seen once. Source: PBMCs, taken on the day of the yellow fever booster vaccination. All receptors come from a man aged 25 to 40 who received the YFV17D yellow fever vaccine. The CDR3 runs from the conserved cysteine through the conserved F or W. The D gene is left open where the match is weak. The size entry is marked missing in some rows and otherwise reads once, few, many or a size class.

j_call d_call v_call clone_size cdr3_nt cdr3_aa
TRBJ2-1 TRBD2 TRBV30 - TGTGCCTGGAGTCAACGGACTAGCGGGAACATGGGGCAGTTCTTC CAWSQRTSGNMGQFF
TRBJ2-3 - TRBV7-8 few TGTGCCAGCAGCAACCTACCCTATCAGATGGGGACAGATACGCAGTATTTT CASSNLPYQMGTDTQYF
TRBJ2-2 TRBD1 TRBV6-1 - TGTGCCAGCAGTGAAGGACAGGGTGGGACCGGGGAGCTGTTTTTT CASSEGQGGTGELFF
TRBJ2-7 TRBD1 TRBV5-6 - TGTGCCAGCAGCCGGACAGGGGTCTTGAACGAGCAGTACTTC CASSRTGVLNEQYF
TRBJ2-7 - TRBV29-1 - TGCAGCGTTGAACTCCCGGGGGCGGAAGCCCGCCCCTACGAGCAGTACTTC CSVELPGAEARPYEQYF
TRBJ2-4 - TRBV20-1 - TGCAGTGCAACTAGTTACCTCGAACCCGTCAAAAACATTCAGTACTTC CSATSYLEPVKNIQYF
TRBJ2-3 - TRBV20-1 - TGCAGTGCCCCGTCCCTCGCGCGTATTACAGATACGCAGTATTTT CSAPSLARITDTQYF
TRBJ2-1 - TRBV7-6 - TGTGCCAGCAGCCCTTCAACTCAACCGGTTGAGCAGTTCTTC CASSPSTQPVEQFF
TRBJ1-5 - TRBV20-1 - TGCAGTGCTAGCGACAGGCGGGATTTAGGGCCCCAGCATTTT CSASDRRDLGPQHF
TRBJ2-1 - TRBV30 many TGTGCCTGGAGGGATTTGGGGGCCGGCGGGTTCTTC CAWRDLGAGGFF
TRBJ2-7 TRBD1 TRBV5-1 many TGCGCCAGCAGCCGAGGGACAGGGGGCTACGAGCAGTACTTC CASSRGTGGYEQYF
TRBJ2-7 - TRBV7-2 - TGTGCCAGCAGCTTACCCCGGGCTAGCAACTCCTACGAGCAGTACTTC CASSLPRASNSYEQYF
TRBJ2-3 TRBD1 TRBV5-1 - TGCGCCAGCAGCCAAGACAGGGAACAGGTTGGCACAGATACGCAGTATTTT CASSQDREQVGTDTQYF
TRBJ2-7 - TRBV29-1 few TGCAGCGTCACAATGAATTACGAGCAGTACTTC CSVTMNYEQYF
TRBJ2-6 - TRBV6-1 - TGTGCCAGCAGCCAGACCCGAGAGACCTCTGGGGCCAACGTCCTGACTTTC CASSQTRETSGANVLTF
TRBJ2-3 TRBD2 TRBV5-1 few TGCGCCAGCAGCTTGATGCCTAGCGGGAGTATCGCAGATACGCAGTATTTT CASSLMPSGSIADTQYF
TRBJ2-1 - TRBV7-3 few TGTGCCAGCAGCCCTACCTCCGACCCTTACAATGAGCAGTTCTTC CASSPTSDPYNEQFF
TRBJ2-1 - TRBV5-6 - TGTGCCAGCAGCTCTAAATCTGGCGTAGAGCAGTTCTTC CASSSKSGVEQFF
TRBJ2-2 - TRBV29-1 few TGCAGCGTTGGGGGTTCAGGGGTCGGGGAGCTGTTTTTT CSVGGSGVGELFF
TRBJ2-5 - TRBV4-3 few TGCGCCAGCAGCCAAAGGGACGGAGAGACCCAGTACTTC CASSQRDGETQYF
TRBJ2-1 TRBD2 TRBV6-8 few TGTGCCAGCAGTTACCCCCTAGCGGGAGGTCGCAATGAGCAGTTCTTC CASSYPLAGGRNEQFF
TRBJ2-7 - TRBV7-2 - TGTGCCAGCAGCTCAGCGGACACCTACGAGCAGTACTTC CASSSADTYEQYF
TRBJ2-2 - TRBV24-1 many TGTGCCACCAGCAGAGGGACCGGGGAGCTGTTTTTT CATSRGTGELFF
TRBJ1-1 TRBD1 TRBV9 - TGTGCCAGCAGCGACGGAATCGACAGGGGGCAGGTGAACACTGAAGCTTTCTTT CASSDGIDRGQVNTEAFF
TRBJ2-2 - TRBV29-1 - TGCAGCGTTCGGCTTGTGCACGGCTCCACTAGAACCGGGGAGCTGTTTTTT CSVRLVHGSTRTGELFF
TRBJ1-1 TRBD1 TRBV29-1 few TGCAGCGCACAGGGGACCCCTGAAGCTTTCTTT CSAQGTPEAFF
TRBJ1-5 - TRBV3-1 - TGTGCCAGCAGCCAAGGGGCAGGTCTACCAAATCAGCCCCAGCATTTT CASSQGAGLPNQPQHF
TRBJ1-1 - TRBV5-1 many TGCGCCAGCAGCCTGCAGGAATCCAACACTGAAGCTTTCTTT CASSLQESNTEAFF
TRBJ2-7 - TRBV6-5 - TGTGCCAGCAGTTACACCTGGGACAACATCGAGCAGTACTTC CASSYTWDNIEQYF
TRBJ1-5 - TRBV5-1 - TGCGCCAGCAGCTTGGAAGGCGGGGGCAATCAGCCCCAGCATTTT CASSLEGGGNQPQHF
TRBJ2-7 - TRBV7-2 few TGTGCCAGCAGCTTACCAGGACAAGTCTCATCCTACGAGCAGTACTTC CASSLPGQVSSYEQYF
TRBJ2-3 TRBD2 TRBV25-1 few TGTGCCAGCAGTGAACTCGGGAGGATAGATACGCAGTATTTT CASSELGRIDTQYF
TRBJ1-5 - TRBV6-4 - TGTGCCAGCAGTGAGCGCAGCAATCAGCCCCAGCATTTT CASSERSNQPQHF
TRBJ1-3 - TRBV10-1 few TGCGCCAGCAGTCCAGACGGGAACTCTGGAAACACCATATATTTT CASSPDGNSGNTIYF
TRBJ2-7 TRBD1 TRBV5-1 - TGCGCCAGCAGCGGGACAGAGGCCGACTACGAGCAGTACTTC CASSGTEADYEQYF
TRBJ2-3 - TRBV20-1 few TGCAGTGCTAGAGTTAGGGGCGGACGCGTTAGCACAGATACGCAGTATTTT CSARVRGGRVSTDTQYF
TRBJ1-5 - TRBV21-1 - TGTGCCAGCCGCCCCGGGGTGCTTCAGCCCCAGCATTTT CASRPGVLQPQHF
TRBJ2-5 - TRBV5-1 - TGCGCCAGCAGCTTGGAGACCTTTAGGACCCAGTACTTC CASSLETFRTQYF
TRBJ2-1 - TRBV18 many TGCGCCAGCAGCCCCGGACAGAGCTCCTACAATGAGCAGTTCTTC CASSPGQSSYNEQFF
TRBJ2-7 TRBD1 TRBV28 - TGTGCCAGCAGCACTTCGGGACAGGGAAGTCCCTACGAGCAGTACTTC CASSTSGQGSPYEQYF
TRBJ2-1 TRBD2 TRBV5-6 few TGTGCCAGCAGCTATCCGGGACTAGCGGGAGATGAGCAGTTCTTC CASSYPGLAGDEQFF
TRBJ2-3 - TRBV27 - TGTGCCAGCAGTTTATCTACTAGGAGTACGCAGTATTTT CASSLSTRSTQYF
TRBJ1-2 TRBD1 TRBV27 - TGTGCCAGCAGTGTATACTCCGGGACAGGGATAGGGTATGGCTACACCTTC CASSVYSGTGIGYGYTF
TRBJ2-5 TRBD1 TRBV5-1 few TGCGCCAGCAGCTTGGTGGGGGACAGGGTCGAGACCCAGTACTTC CASSLVGDRVETQYF
TRBJ2-3 TRBD2 TRBV29-1 - TGCAGCGTCCGGCGGGACTACCGCACAGATACGCAGTATTTT CSVRRDYRTDTQYF
TRBJ2-7 - TRBV10-3 many TGTGCCATCAGTGAGAACGGGGGTGAATACGAGCAGTACTTC CAISENGGEYEQYF
TRBJ2-1 - TRBV9 - TGTGCCAGCAGCGGTAGCGTCAGGGACCTCTCCTACAATGAGCAGTTCTTC CASSGSVRDLSYNEQFF
TRBJ1-6 - TRBV5-1 few TGCGCCAGCAGCTTGGAAAGGCCTTCCAGCTCCTATAATTCACCCCTCCACTTT CASSLERPSSSYNSPLHF
TRBJ2-3 TRBD2 TRBV4-3 - TGCGCCAGCAGCCAAGGGACTAGCGGGAGTAGGACAGATACGCAGTATTTT CASSQGTSGSRTDTQYF